This TCR beta chain was observed in a study of OX40 agonist ivuxolimab in advanced cancers. The data were produced by immunoSEQ multiplex PCR, yet TCRdb's version contains in-frame clones alone and is incomplete. The sample shows tens of thousands of clones, roughly nine tenths of them seen only once. Germline V gene sequence: CDR1 SGHTA, CDR2 FQGNSA. V was pared by 1 base and J by 3 bases, with 9 bases between. The CDR3 runs 14 residues. The sample consisted of CD4+ or CD8+ T cells sorted from blood, taken in a trial of the OX40 agonist ivuxolimab. The rearrangement uses TRBV7-2 and TRBJ1-2, with D possibly matching TRBD1 (5 bases). The clonotype originates from an adult with an advanced solid tumor such as melanoma, head and neck, liver or kidney cancer. The CDR3 DNA reads TGTGCCAGCAGCTTAGTGAGAGGGGACTATGGCTACACCTTC. This sequence encodes CASSLVRGDYGYTF.